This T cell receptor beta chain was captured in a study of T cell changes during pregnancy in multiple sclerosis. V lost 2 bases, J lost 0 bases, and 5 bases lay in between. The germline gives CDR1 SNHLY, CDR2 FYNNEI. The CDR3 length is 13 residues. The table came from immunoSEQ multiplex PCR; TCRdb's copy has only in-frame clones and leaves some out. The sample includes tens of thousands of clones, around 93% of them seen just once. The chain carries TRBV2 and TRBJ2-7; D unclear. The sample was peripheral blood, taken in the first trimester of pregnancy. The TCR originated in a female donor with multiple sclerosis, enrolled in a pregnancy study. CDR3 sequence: CASSERSSYEQYF. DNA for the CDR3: TGTGCCAGCAGTGAACGGAGCTCCTACGAGCAGTACTTC. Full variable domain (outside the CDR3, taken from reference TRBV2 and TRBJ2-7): EPEVTQTPSHQVTQMGQEVILRCVPISNHLYFYWYRQILGQKVEFLVSFYNNEISEKSEIFDDQFSVERPDGSNFTLKIRSTKLEDSAMYFCASSERSSYEQYFGPGTRLTVT.